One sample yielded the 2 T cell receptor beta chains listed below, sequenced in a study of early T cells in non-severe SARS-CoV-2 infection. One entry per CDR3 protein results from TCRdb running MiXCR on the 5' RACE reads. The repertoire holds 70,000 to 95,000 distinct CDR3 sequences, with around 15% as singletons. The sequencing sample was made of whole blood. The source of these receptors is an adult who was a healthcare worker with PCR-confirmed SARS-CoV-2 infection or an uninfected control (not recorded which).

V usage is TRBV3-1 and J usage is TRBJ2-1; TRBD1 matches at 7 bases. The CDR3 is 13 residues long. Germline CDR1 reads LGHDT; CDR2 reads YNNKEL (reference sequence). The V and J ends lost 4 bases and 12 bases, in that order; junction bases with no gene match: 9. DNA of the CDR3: TGTGCCAGCAGCCCCCACAGGGGAGAGGGGCAGTTCTTC. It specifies CASSPHRGEGQFF.

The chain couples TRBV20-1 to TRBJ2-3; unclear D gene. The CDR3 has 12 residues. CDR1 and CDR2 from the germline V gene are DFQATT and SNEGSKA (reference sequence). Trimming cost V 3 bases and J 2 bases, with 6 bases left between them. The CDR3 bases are TGCAGTGCTAGTTTCAACACAGATACGCAGTATTTT. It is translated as CSASFNTDTQYF.